The present TCR beta chain was sequenced within a study of OX40 agonist ivuxolimab in advanced cancers. Across the study: Patients in dose escalation had liver, melanoma, kidney or head and neck cancers. Past anti-PD-1, anti-PD-L1 or anti-CTLA-4 therapy was accepted, and roughly 42% had received some. One hepatocellular carcinoma and two cutaneous melanoma patients partially responded.

The repertoire was sequenced with immunoSEQ multiplex PCR; TCRdb's copy has only in-frame clones and lacks some. This sample has 60,000 or so clones, with around 90% found just once. The CDR3 sequence is 15 residues long. The V and J ends lost 1 base and 3 bases, in that order; junction bases with no gene match: 6. The germline V gene encodes CDR1 MNHEY and CDR2 SMNVEV (reference sequence). The source material was CD4+ or CD8+ T cells sorted from blood, sampled in a trial of the OX40 agonist ivuxolimab. The source of this sequence is an adult with an advanced solid tumor such as melanoma, head and neck, liver or kidney cancer. V usage is TRBV27 and J usage is TRBJ2-7, with 7 bases that match TRBD2. The CDR3 nucleotides are TGTGCCAGCAGTTTATTAGGCGGGAGTGACTACGAGCAGTACTTC. Translation gives CASSLLGGSDYEQYF.